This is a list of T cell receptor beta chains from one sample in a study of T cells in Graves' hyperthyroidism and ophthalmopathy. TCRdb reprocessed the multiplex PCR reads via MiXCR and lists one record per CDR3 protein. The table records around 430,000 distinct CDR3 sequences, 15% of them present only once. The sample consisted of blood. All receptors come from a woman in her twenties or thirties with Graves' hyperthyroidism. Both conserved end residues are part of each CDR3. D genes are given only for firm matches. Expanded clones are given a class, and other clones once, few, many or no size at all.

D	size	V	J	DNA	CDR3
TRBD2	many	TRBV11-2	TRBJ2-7	TGTGCCAGCAGCTTAGTTGGGGCGGGAGCTAGTTACGAGCAGTACTTC	CASSLVGAGASYEQYF
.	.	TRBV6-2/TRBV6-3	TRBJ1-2	TGTGCCAGCAGTTACTCGAATTGGGGGAATGACGGCTACACCTTC	CASSYSNWGNDGYTF
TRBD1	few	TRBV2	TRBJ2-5	TGTGCCAGCACCGACAGGGGCTCGGAGACCCAGTACTTC	CASTDRGSETQYF
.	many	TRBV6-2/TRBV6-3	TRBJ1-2	TGTGCCAGCATGGAGTTGAGGGCCGGCTACACCTTC	CASMELRAGYTF
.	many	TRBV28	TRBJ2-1	TGTGCCAGCAGTTCCTCAGATTCCTACAATGAGCAGTTCTTC	CASSSSDSYNEQFF
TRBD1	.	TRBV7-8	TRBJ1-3	TGTGCCAGCAGCTTAGTTGCGACAGGGGCTGGAAACACCATATATTTT	CASSLVATGAGNTIYF
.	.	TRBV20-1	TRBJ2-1	TGCAGTGCCGCCGAGGGGGGGTACAATGAGCAGTTCTTC	CSAAEGGYNEQFF
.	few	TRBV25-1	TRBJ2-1	TGTGCCAGCAGCCCAACCTTTTTGGACCCGGCGGATGAGCAGTTCTTC	CASSPTFLDPADEQFF
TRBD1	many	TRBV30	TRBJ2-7	TGTGCCTGGAGTGTAGGGACAGGCTACGAGCAGTACTTC	CAWSVGTGYEQYF
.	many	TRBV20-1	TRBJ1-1	TGCAGTGCTAGAGATGACTGGGGGCGGGATACTGAAGCTTTCTTT	CSARDDWGRDTEAFF
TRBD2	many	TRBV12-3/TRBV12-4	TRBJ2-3	TGTGCCAGCAGGTCAAGTAGCGGGGGATACACAGATACGCAGTATTTT	CASRSSSGGYTDTQYF
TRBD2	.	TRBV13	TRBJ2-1	TGTGCCAGCAGCCCTCGACGCGGGAGCAATGAGCAGTTCTTC	CASSPRRGSNEQFF
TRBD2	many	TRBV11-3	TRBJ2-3	TGTGCCAGCAGCTTAGGAGCGGGAGAGACGGATACGCAGTATTTT	CASSLGAGETDTQYF
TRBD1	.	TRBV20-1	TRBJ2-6	TGCAGTGCCAACGACAGGGTCGGGGCCAACGTCCTGACCTTC	CSANDRVGANVLTF
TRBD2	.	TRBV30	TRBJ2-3	TGTGCCTGGAGGAAATTAGCGGGAGGAGGCACAGATACGCAGTATTTT	CAWRKLAGGGTDTQYF
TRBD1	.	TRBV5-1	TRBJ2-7	TGCGCCAGCAGCTTGGCCGGGACAGTCAAAGAGCAGTACTTC	CASSLAGTVKEQYF
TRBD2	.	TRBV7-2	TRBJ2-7	TGTGCCAGCAGTTTACCTAGCGGGAGCTCCTACGAGCAGTGCTTC	CASSLPSGSSYEQCF
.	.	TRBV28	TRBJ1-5	TGTGCCAGCAGTTTATTGCACAGGCTTAGCAATCAGCCCCAGCATTTT	CASSLLHRLSNQPQHF
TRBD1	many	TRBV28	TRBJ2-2	TGTGCCAGCACATCACCACAGGGGGCGGGCACCGGGGAGCTGTTTTTT	CASTSPQGAGTGELFF
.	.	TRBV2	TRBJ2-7	TGTGCCAGCAGCTTTCACCAGGGGCCTTCCTACGAGCAGTACTTC	CASSFHQGPSYEQYF
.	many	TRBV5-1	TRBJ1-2	TGCGCCAGCAGCTTGTTCTCGAAGGGAAACGATGGCTACACCTTC	CASSLFSKGNDGYTF
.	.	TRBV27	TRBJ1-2	TGTGCCAGCAGTTTAAGGGTAGGGTTTCTAGGCTACACCTTC	CASSLRVGFLGYTF
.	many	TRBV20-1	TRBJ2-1	TGCAGTGCGAGACTAGTCAGCTATGAGCAGTTCTTC	CSARLVSYEQFF
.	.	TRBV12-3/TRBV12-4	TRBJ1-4	TGTGCCAGCAGTTCGATCGGAAAACTGTTTTTT	CASSSIGKLFF
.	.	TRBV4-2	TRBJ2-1	TGTGCCAGCAGCCAAGAGATCCGGGAGCAGTTCTTC	CASSQEIREQFF
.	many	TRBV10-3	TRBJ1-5	TGTGCCATCAGTGCGGGGGACACTAGCAATCAGCCCCAGCATTTT	CAISAGDTSNQPQHF
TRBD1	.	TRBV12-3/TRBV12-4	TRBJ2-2	TGTGCCAGCAGTTTCTCCGACAGGGGGCTAGGCGGGGAGCTGTTTTTT	CASSFSDRGLGGELFF
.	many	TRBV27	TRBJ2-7	TGTGCCAGCAGTCCCCGACAGACCTCCTACGAGCAGTACTTC	CASSPRQTSYEQYF
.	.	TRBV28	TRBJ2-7	TGTGCCAGCAGTCTCGGGGGGCCTCGCGAGCAGTACTTC	CASSLGGPREQYF